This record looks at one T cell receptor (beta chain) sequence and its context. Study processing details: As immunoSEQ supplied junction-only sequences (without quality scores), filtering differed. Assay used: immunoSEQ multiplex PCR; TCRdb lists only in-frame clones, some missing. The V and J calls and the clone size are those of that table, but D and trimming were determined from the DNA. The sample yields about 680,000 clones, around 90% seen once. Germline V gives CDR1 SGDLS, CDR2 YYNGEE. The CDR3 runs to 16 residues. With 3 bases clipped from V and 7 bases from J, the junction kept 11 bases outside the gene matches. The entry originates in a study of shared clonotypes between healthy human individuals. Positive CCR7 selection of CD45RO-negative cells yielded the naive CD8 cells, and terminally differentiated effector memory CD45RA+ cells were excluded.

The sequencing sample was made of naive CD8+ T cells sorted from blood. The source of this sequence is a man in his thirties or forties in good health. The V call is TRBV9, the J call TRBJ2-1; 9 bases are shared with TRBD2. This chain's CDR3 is CASSGIAGETLNEQFF. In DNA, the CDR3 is TGTGCCAGCAGCGGTATAGCGGGAGAAACTCTGAATGAGCAGTTCTTC.